These T cell receptor beta chains were read from a single sample in a study of early stage breast cancer tumors. Assay: immunoSEQ multiplex PCR; the TCRdb copy retains only in-frame clones and omits some. The table shows tens of thousands of clones, with around 85% occurring only once. The sequenced sample was blood. These receptors originate from a person aged 55 to 75 with breast cancer. The CDR3 runs from the conserved cysteine through the conserved F or W.

v_call,j_call,cdr3_aa
TRBV30,TRBJ1-4,CAWSYAVQEKLFF
TRBV4-1,TRBJ1-2,CASNPRAATSNYGYTF
TRBV11-2,TRBJ1-4,CASSPDGFNEKLFF
TRBV18,TRBJ1-1,CASSVSTGGDEAFF
TRBV21-1,TRBJ2-7,CASKNIGRREQYF
TRBV5-1,TRBJ2-2,CASSTETAGGLFF
TRBV29-1,TRBJ2-1,CSAGTGGHYNEQFF
TRBV20-1,TRBJ1-1,CSARTDKAFF
TRBV28,TRBJ1-2,CASREGGRLYHGYTF
TRBV9,TRBJ2-5,CASSRDRQETQYF
TRBV9,TRBJ2-7,CASSVDVGPRLDEQYF
TRBV9,TRBJ2-3,CASSFRGWTSTDTQYF
TRBV7-8,TRBJ1-2,CASSLGQGIINYGYTF
TRBV5-8,TRBJ2-1,CASSTREAFF
TRBV7-7,TRBJ2-7,CASSLGQIYEQYF
TRBV5-1,TRBJ2-1,CASSYGTSDNEQFF
TRBV7-9,TRBJ1-3,CAWGQMNFGNTIYF
TRBV5-1,TRBJ2-7,CASSSGTGGHEQYF
TRBV5-1,TRBJ2-7,CASSLDGTASYEQYF
TRBV25-1,TRBJ2-1,CASSAPRGDLREQFF
TRBV7-3,TRBJ2-2,CASSSTGAGELFF
TRBV28,TRBJ2-2,CASSPRDTGELFF
TRBV11-2,TRBJ1-2,CASSRTGELGYTF
TRBV28,TRBJ2-3,CASNTPRDRGTDTQYF
TRBV2,TRBJ1-2,CASSEGGDGYTF
TRBV10-3,TRBJ1-1,CAIRGTYTEAFF
TRBV27,TRBJ2-3,CASRQGLGTDTQYF
TRBV13,TRBJ1-1,CASSRFRRAASTEAFF
TRBV7-8,TRBJ2-2,CASSPRTSGGGTGELFF
TRBV2,TRBJ2-5,CASSDLTAFQETQYF
TRBV5-1,TRBJ2-5,CASSPGQGKETQYF
TRBV6-4,TRBJ2-7,CASSDTSGGSSYEQYF
TRBV30,TRBJ2-3,CAWDPGEGGGGDTQYF
TRBV27,TRBJ2-1,CASNPSGRANEQFF
TRBV18,TRBJ2-3,CASSPGTSGASDTQYF
TRBV6-5,TRBJ1-6,CASRAEYNSPLHF
TRBV7-2,TRBJ2-3,CASSFASGSMDTQYF
TRBV5-4,TRBJ1-5,CASSLVGEQPQHF
TRBV6-1,TRBJ2-7,CASSGWDRLSYEQYF
TRBV27,TRBJ2-7,CASSLTGALGEQYF
TRBV5-1,TRBJ1-1,CASSSAGSAIEAFF
TRBV5-1,TRBJ2-7,CASSPGQGSGYEQYF
TRBV5-1,TRBJ2-1,CASSLDFGTYNEQFF
TRBV30,TRBJ2-1,CAWSVDRFYNEQFF
TRBV5-1,TRBJ2-5,CASSLGDPTWETQYF
TRBV7-9,TRBJ2-7,CASSKNWGSYEQYF
TRBV7-2,TRBJ2-1,CASSLRGGNVNEQFF
TRBV6-1,TRBJ1-1,CASSASGADTEAFF
TRBV6-6,TRBJ2-5,CASRRSGGLETQYF
TRBV18,TRBJ2-5,CASSPSGGTETQYF
TRBV5-1,TRBJ2-3,CASWGGGPSDTQYF
TRBV7-9,TRBJ2-7,CASSMYDRGSYEQYF